Following are 23 T cell receptor beta chains from one sample sequenced in a study of human T cells and chemical hapten exposure. TCRdb reprocessed the RACE reads with MiXCR, giving one entry per CDR3 protein. The repertoire consists of around 300,000 distinct CDR3 sequences, with approximately 5% occurring once and the leading ten covering under 9.5%. Time point described: pre-sensitization, week 0. The treatment was: therapeutic diphenylcyclopropenone sensitization with weekly scalp DPC. Sequenced material: whole blood, taken in connection with sensitization to the hapten diphenylcyclopropenone (DPC). The receptor source for this set is a woman aged 18-35 years with alopecia areata. Some clones in this sample may be carry-over from other donors' samples.

This clonotype has only a few counts. V gene TRBV25-1 combines with J gene TRBJ1-1, with unresolved D. This CDR3 contains 12 residues. V lost 4 bases and J 5 bases, leaving 8 bases between the germline ends. CDR1 is MGHDK and CDR2 is SYGVNS in the germline V gene. CDR3 sequence (DNA): TGTGCCAGCAGTGTTTGGGATACTGAAGCTTTCTTT. It codes for CASSVWDTEAFF.

This clonotype appeared a few times. This chain joins TRBV7-9 and TRBJ2-1; the D gene is possibly TRBD2 (7 bases). The germline V gene encodes CDR1 SEHNR and CDR2 FQNEAQ (reference sequence). Trimming left V 5 bases short and J 2 bases short, with 22 bases between. The CDR3 sequence is 18 residues long. CDR3 loop: CASSTNKDGGLTYNEQFF. CDR3 sequence (DNA): TGTGCCAGCAGCACAAACAAGGACGGGGGGCTCACCTACAATGAGCAGTTCTTC.

This clonotype was counted between two and nine times. The chain employs TRBV6-5 and TRBJ1-5, with 8 positions matching TRBD1. The CDR3 loop spans 14 amino acids. The trim removed 4 bases at V and 5 bases at J, leaving 4 bases unmatched. CDR1 MNHEY and CDR2 SVGAGI come from the germline V gene. CDR3 nucleotide sequence: TGTGCCAGCAGTTCGACAGGGGATTATCAGCCCCAGCATTTT. Translation: CASSSTGDYQPQHF.

There are a few counts of this clonotype. The chain joins TRBV5-5 to TRBJ1-5, with a possible D match to TRBD1 (6 bases). The CDR3 loop spans 15 amino acids. The germline V gene has CDR1 SGHKS and CDR2 YYEKEE (reference sequence). The V and J ends lost 4 bases and 3 bases respectively, with 14 bases between them. CDR3 sequence reads: CASSGRGGPNQPQHF. The CDR3 nucleotides are TGTGCCAGCAGCGGTAGGGGGGGCCCCAATCAGCCCCAGCATTTT. Variable domain in full (rest from reference TRBV5-5 and TRBJ1-5): DAGVTQSPTHLIKTRGQQVTLRCSPISGHKSVSWYQQVLGQGPQFIFQYYEKEERGRGNFPDRFSARQFPNYSSELNVNALLLGDSALYLCASSGRGGPNQPQHFGDGTRLSIL.

The CDR3 bases are TGTGCCAGCAGTTACCTCCCGGCAGGGGCAATAGCCGAGCAGTACTTC. Translation gives CASSYLPAGAIAEQYF. The chain uses TRBV6-6 and TRBJ2-7, with a possible D match to TRBD1 (6 bases). Germline V gene sequence: CDR1 MNHNY, CDR2 SVGAGI (reference sequence). Trimming removed 2 bases from V and 6 bases from J, with 20 bases in between. The CDR3 consists of 16 residues.

The chain links TRBV2 to TRBJ1-2; D unresolved. The CDR3 is 14 residues long. The V end lost 5 bases, the J end lost 1 base, and 11 bases lay between the germline ends. Germline V lookup: CDR1 SNHLY, CDR2 FYNNEI. CDR3 DNA: TGTGCCAGCAGTTGGGGTAACCTTAACTATGGCTACACCTTC. It specifies CASSWGNLNYGYTF.

This clonotype was counted only a few times. The chain carries TRBV7-3 and TRBJ1-2; 8 positions agree with TRBD1. The CDR3 loop spans 14 amino acids. Germline CDR1 SGHTA, CDR2 FQGTGA. J was trimmed by 3 bases and V by 5 bases; bases with no gene match: 5. CDR3 coding DNA: TGTGCCAGCAGCCCGACAGGGGAGGACTATGGCTACACCTTC. Protein sequence: CASSPTGEDYGYTF.

The rearrangement uses TRBV4-2 and TRBJ2-2; D may be TRBD1 (6 bases). The germline gives CDR1 LGHNA, CDR2 YNFKEQ. The CDR3 totals 18 residues. V lost 0 bases and J lost 0, with 14 bases in between. The CDR3 sequence is CASSQDHMQGTNTGELFF. The CDR3 DNA follows: TGTGCCAGCAGCCAAGATCATATGCAGGGGACGAACACCGGGGAGCTGTTTTTT.

There are a few counts of this clonotype. V and J are TRBV7-9 and TRBJ1-4, with D unresolved. Germline CDR1 SEHNR, CDR2 FQNEAQ (reference sequence). The CDR3 consists of 12 residues. CDR3 protein: CAQGEANEKLFF. The CDR3 nucleotides are TGTGCGCAAGGAGAGGCTAATGAAAAACTGTTTTTT.

This chain joins TRBV6-1 and TRBJ2-3, with D possibly being TRBD2 (5 bases). The V end lost 7 bases, the J end lost 2 bases, and 16 bases lay between the germline ends. From germline, CDR1 is MNHNS and CDR2 SASEGT. CDR3 length equals 15 residues. The CDR3, as DNA: TGTGCCAGCATACCAATGAGGGCAAACACAGATACGCAGTATTTT. Translation gives CASIPMRANTDTQYF.

V and J are TRBV27 and TRBJ2-5; D may be TRBD1 or TRBD2 (5 bases each). Per the germline V gene, CDR1 is MNHEY and CDR2 is SMNVEV (reference sequence). The CDR3 is 15 amino acids. Trimming took 6 bases from V and 0 from J, leaving 14 bases between them. Written as DNA, the CDR3 is TGTGCCAGCAGGCCGGGACCGAGATACCAAGAGACCCAGTACTTC. Translated, it gives CASRPGPRYQETQYF.

J is TRBJ1-4 and V is TRBV7-8, with D hard to call. The CDR3 has 14 amino acids. Germline V gene sequence: CDR1 SGHVS, CDR2 FQNEAQ. V lost 2 bases to trimming and J lost 5 bases, with 9 bases between them. The CDR3 nucleotides are TGTGCCAGCAGCTTACCGGGAGTGAATGAAAAACTGTTTTTT. Protein: CASSLPGVNEKLFF.

The table lists this clonotype with many counts. V usage is TRBV7-2 and J usage is TRBJ1-1; D is unresolved. V lost 5 bases, J lost 4 bases, and 23 bases lay in between. This CDR3 contains 17 residues. Germline loops: CDR1 SGHTA, CDR2 FQGNSA. Here the CDR3 DNA reads TGTGCCAGCAGCCCGCAATTCGATCAGCCCCTGACCACTGAAGCTTTCTTT. It is translated as CASSPQFDQPLTTEAFF.

This clonotype has ten or more counts. The chain links TRBV6-5 to TRBJ1-1; D gene uncertain. The CDR3 has 13 amino acids. Germline V gene lookup returns CDR1 MNHEY and CDR2 SVGAGI. V was clipped by 7 bases and J by 6 bases, with 15 bases between them. The CDR3 sequence is CASNTPGVPEAFF. Written as DNA, the CDR3 is TGTGCCAGCAACACCCCCGGGGTCCCTGAAGCTTTCTTT.

The CDR3 DNA reads TGTGCCAGCAGCTTTGAATGGGCTGGCAGGGGCAATGAAAAACTGTTTTTT. Residues: CASSFEWAGRGNEKLFF. This rearrangement joins TRBV5-6 to TRBJ1-4, with D maybe TRBD1 (6 bases). CDR1 and CDR2 from the germline V gene are SGHDT and YYEEEE. This CDR3 is built from 17 residues. V was cut by 2 bases and J by 5 bases, with 19 bases left in between.

This clonotype came up many times. The chain combines TRBV6-4 with TRBJ2-6; possibly TRBD2 for D (5 bases). The germline gives CDR1 MRHNA, CDR2 SNTAGT. V lost 3 bases and J lost 3, with 12 bases in between. This CDR3 is built from 16 residues. Here the CDR3 reads CASSELPGDGANVLTF. Written as DNA, the CDR3 is TGTGCCAGCAGTGAGCTCCCCGGGGATGGGGCCAACGTCCTGACTTTC.

In this sample, this clonotype turned up many times. The chain combines TRBV18 with TRBJ1-5, with 7 bases aligning to TRBD1. V was clipped by 6 bases and J by 4 bases; unmatched bases: 9. The CDR3 covers 15 residues. CDR1 and CDR2 (germline): KGHSH, LQKENI. CDR3 DNA sequence: TGTGCCAGCTCCCCGGAGGTACAGGGGAATCAGCCCCAGCATTTT. This translates into CASSPEVQGNQPQHF.

This clonotype was detected ten times or more. This chain joins TRBV12-2 and TRBJ1-4; TRBD1, the table's D call, was not compared with the DNA. TRBV12-2 is designated a pseudogene. The CDR3 consists of 14 residues. The CDR3 region is CASRVQGTNEKLFF. DNA of the CDR3: TGTGCAAGTAGGGTACAGGGTACTAATGAAAAACTGTTTTTT.

This clonotype was seen many times. The chain links TRBV27 to TRBJ1-5; possible D gene TRBD1, 6 bases. The CDR3 length is 14 residues. Germline V gene lookup returns CDR1 MNHEY and CDR2 SMNVEV (reference sequence). V was shortened by 3 bases and J by 9 bases, with 15 bases between the two germline ends. CDR3 sequence (DNA): TGTGCCAGCAGTTTGACAGGCTCTAACCGGCCCCAGCATTTT. Residues: CASSLTGSNRPQHF.

This clonotype was counted between two and nine times. V usage is TRBV11-1 and J usage is TRBJ1-2, with TRBD1 matching 7 bases. Germline trimming cut 5 bases from V and 3 bases from J; bases unmatched to any gene: 9. CDR1 and CDR2 from the germline V gene are SGHAT and FQDESV (reference sequence). The length of the CDR3 is 15 residues. The DNA for the CDR3 is TGTGCCAGCAGCCCGGGGACAGCCAACGACTATGGCTACACCTTC. Encoded protein: CASSPGTANDYGYTF.

In its sample, this clonotype was seen a few times. This chain uses TRBV12-3 or TRBV12-4 with TRBJ1-6; no reliable D call. The CDR3 spans 17 residues. V dropped 2 bases and J dropped 2 bases, with 13 bases sitting between them. In nucleotides, the CDR3 is TGTGCCAGCAGTTTATCTTTTAGGCAAACCTATAATTCACCCCTCCACTTT. It encodes CASSLSFRQTYNSPLHF.

This clonotype was observed at least ten times. The gene calls are TRBV6-4 and TRBJ2-3, with 10 bases lining up with TRBD1. Germline values: CDR1 MRHNA, CDR2 SNTAGT. This CDR3 comprises 14 residues. The trim removed 6 bases at V and 4 bases at J, leaving 4 bases unmatched. Written as DNA, the CDR3 is TGTGCCAGCAGGGGGACAGGGGACGCAGATACGCAGTATTTT. It specifies CASRGTGDADTQYF.

This clonotype was observed a few times. The V call is TRBV13, the J call TRBJ1-1; 8 bases agree with TRBD1. J was trimmed by 0 bases and V by 6 bases; bases with no gene match: 6. The CDR3 is made up of 15 amino acids. CDR1 and CDR2 from the germline V gene are PRHDT and FYEKMQ (reference sequence). The CDR3 region is CASSFPGQVNTEAFF. The CDR3 DNA reads TGTGCCAGCAGTTTCCCGGGACAGGTGAACACTGAAGCTTTCTTT. Drawing the rest from reference TRBV13 and TRBJ1-1, the complete variable domain is AAGVIQSPRHLIKEKRETATLKCYPIPRHDTVYWYQQGPGQDPQFLISFYEKMQSDKGSIPDRFSAQQFSDYHSELNMSSLELGDSALYFCASSFPGQVNTEAFFGQGTRLTVV.